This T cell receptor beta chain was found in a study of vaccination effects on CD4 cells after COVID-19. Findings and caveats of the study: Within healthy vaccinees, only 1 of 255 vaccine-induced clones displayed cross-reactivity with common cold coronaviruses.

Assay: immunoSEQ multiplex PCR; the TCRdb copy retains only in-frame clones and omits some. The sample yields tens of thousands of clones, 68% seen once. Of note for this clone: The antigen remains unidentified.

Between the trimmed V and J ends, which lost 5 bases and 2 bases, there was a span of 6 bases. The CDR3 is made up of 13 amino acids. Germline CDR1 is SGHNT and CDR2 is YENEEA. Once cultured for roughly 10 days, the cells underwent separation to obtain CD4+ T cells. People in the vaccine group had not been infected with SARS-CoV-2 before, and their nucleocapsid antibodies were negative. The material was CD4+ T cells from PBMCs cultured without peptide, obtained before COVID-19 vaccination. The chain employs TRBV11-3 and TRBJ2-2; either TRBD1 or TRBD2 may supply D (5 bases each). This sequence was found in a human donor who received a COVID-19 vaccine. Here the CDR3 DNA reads TGTGCCAGCAGCCGGGACAACACCGGGGAGCTGTTTTTT. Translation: CASSRDNTGELFF.